The T cell receptor beta chain described here comes from a study of blood T cell repertoires in COVID-19. As for the study in general: T cells, B-cell-depleted T cells, or PBMCs supplied cDNA or gDNA.

After removal of 4 bases from V and 4 bases from J, the junction contained 12 bases not matched to a gene. This CDR3 is 16 amino acids long. Germline V gene data show CDR1 as LNHDA and CDR2 as SQIVND (reference sequence). Some clones are missing from TCRdb's copy, which holds only in-frame ones; the method was immunoSEQ multiplex PCR. The sample records about 200,000 clones, roughly 85% being singletons. The chain is built from TRBV19 and TRBJ2-5; 7 bases map to TRBD1. Sample: peripheral blood. The origin of this receptor is a woman between 65 and 79 years old with COVID-19, enrolled during active disease. The CDR3 bases are TGTGCCAGTAGTACAGGGGGTTGGCCCAATAGAGAGACCCAGTACTTC. Translating it yields CASSTGGWPNRETQYF. The full variable domain, in which reference TRBV19 and TRBJ2-5 provide the parts outside the CDR3, is DGGITQSPKYLFRKEGQNVTLSCEQNLNHDAMYWYRQDPGQGLRLIYYSQIVNDFQKGDIAEGYSVSREKKESFPLTVTSAQKNPTAFYLCASSTGGWPNRETQYFGPGTRLLVL.